Sequencing of this TCR beta chain was carried out in a study of blood T cell repertoires in COVID-19. Study-wide context: The origin of the acute and convalescent COVID-19 samples was the United States, Italy and Spain. T cells, B-cell-depleted T cells, or PBMCs supplied cDNA or gDNA.

Under the authors' procedure: Amplification from reference gene primers served as the basis for estimated nucleated cell counts. Assay: immunoSEQ multiplex PCR; the TCRdb copy retains only in-frame clones and omits some. V and J calls and clone size are copied from that table; D and trimming were computed from the DNA. The sample holds some 200,000 clones, about 84% seen once. The germline gives CDR1 MNHEY, CDR2 SVGAGI. The germline V and J ends were trimmed by 6 bases and 4 bases, with 9 bases remaining between them. This CDR3 contains 13 residues. Seattle patient enrollment occurred during active infection, with longitudinal follow-up thereafter.

The sequence derives from a woman of 80 years or more with COVID-19, enrolled during active disease. Sequenced material: peripheral blood. This sequence joins TRBV6-5 and TRBJ2-2; no definite D call. CDR3 loop: CASSVIVTGELFF. CDR3 DNA: TGTGCCAGCAGCGTTATTGTCACCGGGGAGCTGTTTTTT.